The clone carrying this T cell receptor (beta chain) was recorded at least ten times. This sample was included in a study of regulatory T cells in long-lasting Graves disease. The germline V and J ends were trimmed by 9 bases and 3 bases, with 8 bases remaining between them. The CDR3 sequence is 12 residues long. Described time point: persistent/refractory GD, antithyroid drugs over 5 years with positive TRAb. The TCR library was made from RNA that had been extracted from PBMCs in TRIzol. American Thyroid Association guidelines defined how Graves' disease was diagnosed. Investigators prepared the TCR beta libraries by applying iRepertoire HTBI primers and Arm-PCR of CDR3 regions. TCRdb reprocessed the multiplex PCR reads with MiXCR, giving one entry per CDR3 protein. The repertoire holds more than 300,000 distinct CDR3 sequences, with around a fifth as singletons.

Sequenced here: peripheral blood mononuclear cells (PBMCs), sampled when the disease was refractory, from a patient treated with antithyroid drugs. The clonotype comes from a female donor with Graves disease. V is TRBV12-3 or TRBV12-4 and J is TRBJ1-4; tentative D call: TRBD1 (5 bases). As DNA, the CDR3 is TGTGCCAGTGGACACTCTAATGAAAAACTGTTTTTT. It specifies CASGHSNEKLFF.